Here is one TCR beta chain with its context. This entry comes from a study of cytotoxic CD8 clonotypes in ibrutinib-treated CLL. About the study: The cohort had about 11 relapsed/refractory and some 16 treatment-naive patients, 17 IGHV unmutated. The taking of response samples occurred after a median roughly twelve months of treatment, with a range of 6 to 36.

Investigators sought sequencing depths of between 1 in 200,000 and 1 in 1 million T cells. The method was immunoSEQ multiplex PCR; TCRdb's version includes in-frame clones alone and lacks a portion of them. Of fewer than 400,000 clones in the sample, 67% were seen once. V gave up 3 bases and J gave up 7 bases, with 16 bases separating them. The CDR3 totals 16 residues. CDR1 MNHNS and CDR2 SASEGT come from the germline V gene. The sequencing used PBMCs, collected after 36 months of ibrutinib treatment. The chain links TRBV6-1 to TRBJ1-6; D gene ambiguous. The receptor was isolated from a human donor with chronic lymphocytic leukemia. The CDR3 DNA is TGTGCCAGCAGTGAGCGTCACAGATACCACAATTCACCCCTCCACTTT. This sequence encodes CASSERHRYHNSPLHF.